This entry lists 14 T cell receptor beta chains sequenced from one sample in a study of T cells in Graves' hyperthyroidism and ophthalmopathy. Regions amplified from RNA transcripts were the TCR beta CDR3 regions. During a first-round RT-PCR of the TCR CDR3, the HTBI primer set was used. MiXCR, applied by TCRdb to the multiplex PCR reads, yields one record per CDR3 protein. The sample lists 250,000 to 300,000 distinct CDR3 sequences; just over 14% were seen once. The sample was blood. These receptors all stem from a woman aged 40-49 years with Graves' hyperthyroidism that later progressed to Graves' ophthalmopathy.

Ten or more counts support this clonotype. The CDR3 DNA is TGTGCCATCAGTGACCCGGGGGCTAGCGGGAGTAGCACAGATACGCAGTATTTT. Amino acid sequence: CAISDPGASGSSTDTQYF. The chain links TRBV10-3 to TRBJ2-3; TRBD2 matches 10 bases. CDR1 and CDR2 from the germline V gene are ENHRY and SYGVKD. After removal of 3 bases from V and 0 bases from J, the junction contained 9 bases not matched to a gene. The CDR3 runs to 18 residues.

This clonotype showed up many times. This chain links TRBV18 with TRBJ1-1, with D unclear. CDR1 and CDR2 from the germline V gene are KGHSH and LQKENI. V gave up 6 bases and J gave up 0 bases, with 8 bases separating them. The CDR3 has 13 amino acids. CDR3 amino acids: CASSPTLNTEAFF. Here the CDR3 DNA reads TGTGCCAGCTCGCCGACACTGAACACTGAAGCTTTCTTT.

This clonotype was counted ten times or more. The rearrangement joins TRBV30 to TRBJ2-7; 10 bases are a match to TRBD1. The germline V gene encodes CDR1 GTSNPN and CDR2 SVGIG (reference sequence). CDR3 length: 13 amino acids. Trimming took 5 bases from V and 3 from J; bases not matched to a gene: 4. In DNA form, the CDR3 reads TGTGCCTGGCGGGACAGGGGATTCTACGAGCAGTACTTC. This translates into CAWRDRGFYEQYF. The entire variable domain, with the rest obtained from reference TRBV30 and TRBJ2-7, is as follows: SQTIHQWPATLVQPVGSPLSLECTVEGTSNPNLYWYRQAAGRGLQLLFYSVGIGQISSEVPQNLSASRPQDRQFILSSKKLLLSDSGFYLCAWRDRGFYEQYFGPGTRLTVT.

This clonotype was seen ten or more times. The V and J genes are TRBV27 and TRBJ2-7; D is possibly TRBD1 or TRBD2 (5 bases each). Germline V gene sequence: CDR1 MNHEY, CDR2 SMNVEV (reference sequence). The V and J ends lost 8 bases and 6 bases respectively, with 20 bases between them. The CDR3 consists of 14 residues. The CDR3 DNA reads TGTGCCAGCCACCGGGGACCGAGTCATGGCGAGCAGTACTTC. It yields the protein CASHRGPSHGEQYF.

A remark on this clonotype: A read error may explain this, as a much larger clone is one base away. V gene TRBV6-2 or TRBV6-3 combines with J gene TRBJ1-5; D remains ambiguous. Per germline, CDR1 MNHEY and CDR2 SVGEGT. V dropped 3 bases and J dropped 9 bases, with 12 bases sitting between them. This CDR3 contains 13 residues. DNA for the CDR3: TGTGCCAGCAGTTATCGTGAGGGTGTGCCCCAGCATTTT. Translating gives CASSYREGVPQHF.

This clonotype appeared many times. DNA for the CDR3: TGTGCCAGCAGTTACTCAGCGGGAGTTACAGATACGCAGTATTTT. As protein: CASSYSAGVTDTQYF. This chain uses TRBV12-3 or TRBV12-4 with TRBJ2-3; 8 bases fit TRBD2. The CDR3 length is 15 residues. Losses at the gene ends were 4 bases for V and 3 bases for J; bases not matched to a gene: 6.

This clonotype was counted at least ten times. This sequence joins TRBV28 and TRBJ2-3; no clear D gene. Germline lookup yields CDR1 MDHEN and CDR2 SYDVKM. This CDR3 has 15 residues. V was pared by 6 bases and J by 4 bases, with 17 bases between. The CDR3 bases are TGTGCCAGCAGGTTGGGCAGGCCCCTCGCAGATACGCAGTATTTT. Its protein is CASRLGRPLADTQYF.

The J gene is TRBJ2-1, the V gene TRBV4-2; 7 bases fit TRBD2. Germline CDR1 is LGHNA and CDR2 is YNFKEQ. The CDR3 totals 17 residues. V lost 4 bases and J lost 0; bases outside the gene matches: 9. This chain's CDR3 is CASSPALAGLSYNEQFF. As DNA, the CDR3 is TGTGCCAGCAGCCCAGCCTTAGCGGGCCTCTCCTACAATGAGCAGTTCTTC.

This clonotype was found many times. CDR3 in amino acids: CASSPDWGSMDTQYF. DNA of the CDR3: TGTGCCAGCAGTCCGGATTGGGGGAGTATGGATACGCAGTATTTT. The genes are TRBV6-1 and TRBJ2-3; D may be TRBD1 or TRBD2 (5 bases each). V lost 5 bases and J 6 bases, leaving 18 bases between the germline ends. Per germline, CDR1 MNHNS and CDR2 SASEGT. The CDR3 has 15 amino acids.

Many counts were recorded for this clonotype. The V and J genes are TRBV30 and TRBJ2-7; D unresolved. The V gene lost 3 bases and the J gene lost 4 bases, with 10 bases spanning the gap. Germline lookup yields CDR1 GTSNPN and CDR2 SVGIG (reference sequence). This CDR3 region has 12 residues. The CDR3 nucleotides are TGTGCCTGGAGGGACGGGCCTTACGAGCAGTACTTC. This translates into CAWRDGPYEQYF.

This clonotype was observed a handful of times. The rearrangement uses TRBV5-6 and TRBJ1-1, with 9 bases lining up with TRBD1. The trim removed 4 bases at V and 4 bases at J, leaving 5 bases unmatched. Germline V CDR1 and CDR2: SGHDT, YYEEEE. This CDR3 comprises 14 residues. CDR3 DNA: TGTGCCAGCAGCCCGACAGGGGGACCCACTGAAGCTTTCTTT. Translated: CASSPTGGPTEAFF.

Turning to this clonotype: A much larger clone differs from this one at a single base, so this may be a read error. This chain connects TRBV20-1 to TRBJ2-3; 8 nucleotides match TRBD1. This CDR3 has 16 amino acids. Trimming took 7 bases from V and 10 from J; bases not matched to a gene: 22. Germline assignment: CDR1 DFQATT and CDR2 SNEGSKA (reference sequence). Here the CDR3 reads CSDRRETGQGRDAQYF. The CDR3 coding sequence is TGCAGTGATCGGAGGGAAACTGGACAGGGAAGGGATGCGCAGTATTTT.

This clonotype was recorded at least ten times. This chain links TRBV7-3 with TRBJ1-2; maybe TRBD1 (6 bases). Per the germline V gene, CDR1 is SGHTA and CDR2 is FQGTGA. The CDR3 is 12 amino acids. The V gene lost 3 bases and the J gene lost 5 bases, with 7 bases spanning the gap. CDR3 nucleotides: TGTGCCAGCAGCTTGGGACATTATGGCTACACCTTC. Amino acids: CASSLGHYGYTF. The full variable domain, its missing parts supplied by reference TRBV7-3 and TRBJ1-2, is GAGVSQTPSNKVTEKGKYVELRCDPISGHTALYWYRQSLGQGPEFLIYFQGTGAADDSGLPNDRFFAVRPEGSVSTLKIQRTERGDSAVYLCASSLGHYGYTFGSGTRLTVV.

This clonotype was observed a few times. A clone one base away is much larger, so this may be a read error. V and J are TRBV18 and TRBJ1-6; D is ambiguous. Looked up from germline, CDR1 is KGHSH and CDR2 is LQKENI. The CDR3 sequence is 14 residues long. Trimming removed 6 bases at V and 6 bases at J, with 12 bases between. CDR3 sequence reads: CASSSATVNSPLHF. In DNA form, the CDR3 reads TGTGCCAGCTCCTCCGCTACAGTTAATTCACCCCTCCACTTT.